These 3 T cell receptor beta chains originate from one sample sequenced in a study of cytomegalovirus exposure and HLA in healthy donors. The PCR contained 60 Vbeta and 13 Jbeta primers. Measured with immunoSEQ multiplex PCR; TCRdb has only the in-frame clones, and not every one. This sample contains about 190,000 clones. The material sequenced was PBMCs. These receptors were taken from a young man in good health and CMV-seronegative.

V is TRBV11-2 and J is TRBJ2-1; 9 nucleotides match TRBD1. This CDR3 has 14 residues. Germline lookup yields CDR1 SGHAT and CDR2 FQNNGV. J gave up 6 bases and V 3 bases, and 3 bases lay outside the gene matches. The CDR3 bases are TGTGCCAGCAGCTTGACAGGGGGTCGCAATGAGCAGTTCTTC. It specifies CASSLTGGRNEQFF.

This chain joins TRBV10-1 and TRBJ1-1, with D tentatively TRBD1 (6 bases). Trimming took 7 bases from V and 3 from J, leaving 12 bases between them. The V gene's germline CDR1 is WNHNN and CDR2 SYGVQD (reference sequence). The length of the CDR3 is 13 residues. The CDR3 sequence is CASKDSQYTEAFF. The CDR3 DNA follows: TGCGCCAGCAAGGACAGCCAATACACTGAAGCTTTCTTT.

The chain links TRBV9 to TRBJ1-1; weak D call: TRBD1 (6 bases). CDR1 and CDR2 (germline): SGDLS, YYNGEE. The CDR3 is 13 residues long. Trimming stripped 7 bases from V and 4 bases from J, with 14 bases between. CDR3 residues: CASGGIGGTEAFF. The CDR3, as DNA: TGTGCCAGCGGGGGTATAGGGGGCACTGAAGCTTTCTTT.